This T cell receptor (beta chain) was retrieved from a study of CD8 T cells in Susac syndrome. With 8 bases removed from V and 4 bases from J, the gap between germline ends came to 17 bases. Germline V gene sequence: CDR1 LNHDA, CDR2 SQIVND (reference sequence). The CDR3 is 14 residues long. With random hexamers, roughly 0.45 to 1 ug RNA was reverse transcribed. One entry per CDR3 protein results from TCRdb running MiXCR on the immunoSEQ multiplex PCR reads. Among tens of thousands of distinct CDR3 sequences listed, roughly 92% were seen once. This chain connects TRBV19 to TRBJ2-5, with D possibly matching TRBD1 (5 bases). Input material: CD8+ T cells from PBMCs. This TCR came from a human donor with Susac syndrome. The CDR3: CASSVNRNSETQYF. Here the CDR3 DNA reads TGTGCCAGTTCCGTAAACAGGAATTCAGAGACCCAGTACTTC.